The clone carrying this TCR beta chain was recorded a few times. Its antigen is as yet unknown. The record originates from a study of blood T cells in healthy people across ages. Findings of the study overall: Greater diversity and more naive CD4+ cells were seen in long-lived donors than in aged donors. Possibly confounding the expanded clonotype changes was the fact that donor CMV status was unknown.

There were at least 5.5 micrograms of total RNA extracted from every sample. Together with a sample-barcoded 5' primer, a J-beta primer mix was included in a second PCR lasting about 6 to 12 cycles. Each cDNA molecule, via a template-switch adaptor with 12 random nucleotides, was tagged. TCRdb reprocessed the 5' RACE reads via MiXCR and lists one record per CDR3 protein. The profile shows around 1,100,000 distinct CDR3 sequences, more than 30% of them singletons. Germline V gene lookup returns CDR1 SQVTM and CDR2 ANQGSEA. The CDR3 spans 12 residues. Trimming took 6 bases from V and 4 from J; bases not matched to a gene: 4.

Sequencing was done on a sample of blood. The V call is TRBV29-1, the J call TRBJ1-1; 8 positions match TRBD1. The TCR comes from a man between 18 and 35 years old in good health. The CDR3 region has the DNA TGCAGCGTGGCAGACAGGGGCACTGAAGCTTTCTTT. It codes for CSVADRGTEAFF.